This entry is about one TCR beta chain. Its antigen is unidentified. The sample comes from a study of Ad26.COV2.S vaccination and SARS-CoV-2 variants. The overall study: Intramuscular Ad26.COV2.S at 5x10^10 or 1x10^11 viral particles.

Treatment denoted: 15 to 20 received Ad26.COV2.S at low or high dose, single or two shots; five or six received placebo; per-sample allocation not given. The investigators took samples on day 63 after the first vaccine or placebo injection. An Ad26 vector expressing Wuhan-strain SARS-CoV-2 spike served as the vaccine. Clones were read by immunoSEQ multiplex PCR, and TCRdb kept only the in-frame ones, dropping some. The repertoire holds roughly 680,000 clones, about 89% seen once, with approximately 1.5% in the top ten. Study conclusions and caveats: Breadth measured for non-spike TCRs was similar across vaccine and placebo recipients. In vaccinated individuals, spike-specific CD8+ and CD4+ T cell responses reportedly displayed substantial breadth.

Germline CDR1 is MNHNS and CDR2 is SASEGT. V shed 2 bases and J shed 4 bases, with 24 bases lying between them. This CDR3 has 20 amino acids. This receptor was identified in a person between 18 and 60 years old who received the Ad26.COV2.S COVID-19 vaccine or a placebo. Sequenced material: peripheral blood, taken in a trial of Ad26.COV2.S vaccine versus placebo. The chain is built from TRBV6-1 and TRBJ2-6; D gene unclear. The CDR3 DNA reads as TGTGCCAGCAGTGAAAGAGGATCAGGAGTCGGGTGGTTAGGGGCCAACGTCCTGACTTTC. This encodes CASSERGSGVGWLGANVLTF.